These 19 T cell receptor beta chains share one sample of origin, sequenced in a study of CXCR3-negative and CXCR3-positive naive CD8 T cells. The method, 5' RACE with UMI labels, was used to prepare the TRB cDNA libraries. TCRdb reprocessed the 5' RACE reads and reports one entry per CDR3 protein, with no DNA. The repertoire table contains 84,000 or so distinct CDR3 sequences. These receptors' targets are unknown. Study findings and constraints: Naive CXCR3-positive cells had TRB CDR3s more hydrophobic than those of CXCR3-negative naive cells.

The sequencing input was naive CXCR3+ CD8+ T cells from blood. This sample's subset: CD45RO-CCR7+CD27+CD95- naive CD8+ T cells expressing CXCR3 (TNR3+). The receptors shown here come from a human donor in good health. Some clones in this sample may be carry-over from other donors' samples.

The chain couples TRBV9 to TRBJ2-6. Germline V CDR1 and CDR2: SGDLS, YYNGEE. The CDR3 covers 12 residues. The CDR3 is CASNMGANVLTF. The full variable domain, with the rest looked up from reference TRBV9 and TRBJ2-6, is DSGVTQTPKHLITATGQRVTLRCSPRSGDLSVYWYQQSLDQGLQFLIQYYNGEERAKGNILERFSAQQFPDLHSELNLSSLELGDSALYFCASNMGANVLTFGAGSRLTVL.

CDR3 sequence reads: CASSLEYMGGAASHEQYF. The rearrangement joins TRBV5-1 to TRBJ2-7; the D call of TRBD2 rests on TCRdb alone, since no DNA is present to check it. The CDR3 contains 18 residues. Germline V CDR1 and CDR2: SGHRS, YFSETQ.

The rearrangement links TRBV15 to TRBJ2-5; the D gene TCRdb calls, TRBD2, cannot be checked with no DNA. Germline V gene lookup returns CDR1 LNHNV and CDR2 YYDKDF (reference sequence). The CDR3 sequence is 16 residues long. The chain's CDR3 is CATSRDGGLSLETQYF. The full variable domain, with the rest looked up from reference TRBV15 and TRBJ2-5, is DAMVIQNPRYQVTQFGKPVTLSCSQTLNHNVMYWYQQKSSQAPKLLFHYYDKDFNNEADTPDNFQSRRPNTSFCFLDIRSPGLGDTAMYLCATSRDGGLSLETQYFGPGTRLLVL.

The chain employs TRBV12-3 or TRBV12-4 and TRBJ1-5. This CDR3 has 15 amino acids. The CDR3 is CASSFAGGGNQPQHF.

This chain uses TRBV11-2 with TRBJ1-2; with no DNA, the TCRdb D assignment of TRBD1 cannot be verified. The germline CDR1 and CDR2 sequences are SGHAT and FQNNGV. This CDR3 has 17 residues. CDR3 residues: CASSLSHTTGGVDGYTF.

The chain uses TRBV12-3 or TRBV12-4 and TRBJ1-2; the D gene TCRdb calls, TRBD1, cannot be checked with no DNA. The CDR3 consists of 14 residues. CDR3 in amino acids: CASTPLGGPYGYTF.

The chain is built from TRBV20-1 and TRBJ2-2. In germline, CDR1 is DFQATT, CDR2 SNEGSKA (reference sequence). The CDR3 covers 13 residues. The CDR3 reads CSAPNWNTGELFF.

The CDR3 sequence is CASSLAGTSAEQYF. The chain is built from TRBV27 and TRBJ2-7; the TRBD2 assignment by TCRdb is unverifiable without DNA. Germline V gene sequence: CDR1 MNHEY, CDR2 SMNVEV (reference sequence). This CDR3 has 14 residues.

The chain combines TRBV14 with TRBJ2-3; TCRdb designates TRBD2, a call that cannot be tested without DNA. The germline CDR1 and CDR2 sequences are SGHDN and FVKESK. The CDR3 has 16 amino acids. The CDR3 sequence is CASSQDLLAGADTQYF.

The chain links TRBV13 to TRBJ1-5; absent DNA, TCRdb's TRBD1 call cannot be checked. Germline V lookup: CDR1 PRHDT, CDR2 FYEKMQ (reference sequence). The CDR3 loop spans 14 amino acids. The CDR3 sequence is CASSLGQGRQPQHF.

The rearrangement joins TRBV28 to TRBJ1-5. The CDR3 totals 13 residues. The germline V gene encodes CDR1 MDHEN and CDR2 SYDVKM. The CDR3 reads CASSEGLNQPQHF.

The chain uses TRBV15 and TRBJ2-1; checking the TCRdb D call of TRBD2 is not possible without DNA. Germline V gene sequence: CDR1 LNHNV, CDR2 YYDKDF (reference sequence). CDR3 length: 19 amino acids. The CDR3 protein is CATSALQGTSGTGYNEQFF. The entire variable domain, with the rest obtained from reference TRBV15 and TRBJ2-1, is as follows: DAMVIQNPRYQVTQFGKPVTLSCSQTLNHNVMYWYQQKSSQAPKLLFHYYDKDFNNEADTPDNFQSRRPNTSFCFLDIRSPGLGDTAMYLCATSALQGTSGTGYNEQFFGPGTRLTVL.

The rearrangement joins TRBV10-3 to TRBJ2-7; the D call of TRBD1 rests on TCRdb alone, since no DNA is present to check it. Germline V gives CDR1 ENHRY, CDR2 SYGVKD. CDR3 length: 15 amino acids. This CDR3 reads CAISESLGQVDEQYF.

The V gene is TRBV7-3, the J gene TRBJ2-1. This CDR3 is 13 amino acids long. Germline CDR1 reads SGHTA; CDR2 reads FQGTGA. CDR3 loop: CASSPDEYNEQFF.

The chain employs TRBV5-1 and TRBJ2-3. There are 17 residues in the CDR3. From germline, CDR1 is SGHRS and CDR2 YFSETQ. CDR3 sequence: CASSFWPENLGGDTQYF. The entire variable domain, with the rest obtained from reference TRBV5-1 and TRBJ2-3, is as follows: KAGVTQTPRYLIKTRGQQVTLSCSPISGHRSVSWYQQTPGQGLQFLFEYFSETQRNKGNFPGRFSGRQFSNSRSEMNVSTLELGDSALYLCASSFWPENLGGDTQYFGPGTRLTVL.

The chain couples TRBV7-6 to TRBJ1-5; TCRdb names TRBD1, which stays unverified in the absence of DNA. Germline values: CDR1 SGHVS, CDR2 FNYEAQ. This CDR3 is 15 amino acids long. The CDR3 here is CASPKCHRDEWAQHF.

CDR3 loop: CSVPLLRQGRETQYF. The J gene is TRBJ2-5, the V gene TRBV29-1; as DNA is missing, the TRBD1 call by TCRdb cannot be tested. This CDR3 has 15 residues. The V gene's germline CDR1 is SQVTM and CDR2 ANQGSEA.

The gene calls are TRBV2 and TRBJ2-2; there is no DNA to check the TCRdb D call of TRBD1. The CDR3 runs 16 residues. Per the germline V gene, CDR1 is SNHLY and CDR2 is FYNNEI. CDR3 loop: CASSEDRDTGTGELFF. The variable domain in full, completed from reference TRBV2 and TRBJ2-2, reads EPEVTQTPSHQVTQMGQEVILRCVPISNHLYFYWYRQILGQKVEFLVSFYNNEISEKSEIFDDQFSVERPDGSNFTLKIRSTKLEDSAMYFCASSEDRDTGTGELFFGEGSRLTVL.

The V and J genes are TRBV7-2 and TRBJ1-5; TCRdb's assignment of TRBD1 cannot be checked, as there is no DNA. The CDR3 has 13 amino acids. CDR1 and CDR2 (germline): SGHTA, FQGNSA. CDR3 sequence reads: CASSHEGAQPQHF. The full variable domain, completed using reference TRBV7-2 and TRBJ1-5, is GAGVSQSPSNKVTEKGKDVELRCDPISGHTALYWYRQSLGQGLEFLIYFQGNSAPDKSGLPSDRFSAERTGGSVSTLTIQRTQQEDSAVYLCASSHEGAQPQHFGDGTRLSIL.